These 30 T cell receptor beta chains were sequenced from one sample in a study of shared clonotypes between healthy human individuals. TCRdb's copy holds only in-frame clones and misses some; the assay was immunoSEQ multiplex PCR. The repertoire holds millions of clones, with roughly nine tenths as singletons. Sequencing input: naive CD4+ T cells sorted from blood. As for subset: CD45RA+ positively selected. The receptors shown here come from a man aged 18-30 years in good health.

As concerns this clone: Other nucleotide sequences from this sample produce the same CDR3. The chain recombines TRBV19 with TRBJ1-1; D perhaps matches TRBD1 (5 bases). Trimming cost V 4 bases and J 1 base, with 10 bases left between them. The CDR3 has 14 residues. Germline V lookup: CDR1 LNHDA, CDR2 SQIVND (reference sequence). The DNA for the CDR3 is TGTGCCAGTAGTACGGGACGAGGGAACACTGAAGCTTTCTTT. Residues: CASSTGRGNTEAFF.

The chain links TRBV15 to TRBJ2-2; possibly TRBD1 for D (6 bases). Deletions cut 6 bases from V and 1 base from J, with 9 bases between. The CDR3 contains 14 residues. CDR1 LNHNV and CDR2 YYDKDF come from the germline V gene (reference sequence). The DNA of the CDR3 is TGTGCCACCAGTGGGACAATGAACACCGGGGAGCTGTTTTTT. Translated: CATSGTMNTGELFF.

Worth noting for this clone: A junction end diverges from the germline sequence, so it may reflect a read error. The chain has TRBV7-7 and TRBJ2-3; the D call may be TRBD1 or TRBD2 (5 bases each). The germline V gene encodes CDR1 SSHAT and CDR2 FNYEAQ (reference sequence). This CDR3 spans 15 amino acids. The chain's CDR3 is CASSLAWGSTDTQYF. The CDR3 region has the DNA TGTGCTAGCAGCTTAGCGTGGGGCAGCACAGATACGCAGTATTTT.

The CDR3 loop is CASSFGQTGVLNYEQYF. CDR3 DNA: TGCGCCAGCAGCTTCGGACAGACAGGGGTACTCAACTACGAGCAGTACTTC. This chain uses TRBV5-1 with TRBJ2-7; 8 nucleotides match TRBD1. The ends lost 2 bases at V and 3 bases at J; junction bases unmatched: 13. Germline CDR1 is SGHRS and CDR2 is YFSETQ. This CDR3 contains 17 residues.

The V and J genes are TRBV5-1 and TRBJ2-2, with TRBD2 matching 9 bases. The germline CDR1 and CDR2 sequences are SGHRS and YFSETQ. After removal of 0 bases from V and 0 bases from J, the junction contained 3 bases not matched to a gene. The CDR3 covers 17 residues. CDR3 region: CASSLEASGANTGELFF. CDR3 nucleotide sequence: TGCGCCAGCAGCTTGGAGGCTAGCGGGGCGAACACCGGGGAGCTGTTTTTT.

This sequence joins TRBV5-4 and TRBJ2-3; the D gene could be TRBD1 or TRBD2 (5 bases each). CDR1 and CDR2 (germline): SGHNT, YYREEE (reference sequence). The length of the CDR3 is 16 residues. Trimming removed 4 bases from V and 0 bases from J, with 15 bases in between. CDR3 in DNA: TGTGCCAGCAGCCGGGACGGCCGGACTAGCACAGATACGCAGTATTTT. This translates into CASSRDGRTSTDTQYF.

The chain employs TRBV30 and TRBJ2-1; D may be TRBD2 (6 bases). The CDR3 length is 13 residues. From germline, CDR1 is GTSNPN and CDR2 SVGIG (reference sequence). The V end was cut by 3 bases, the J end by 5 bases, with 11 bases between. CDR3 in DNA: TGTGCCTGGAGCGGCGGGGCGAACAATGAGCAGTTCTTC. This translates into CAWSGGANNEQFF.

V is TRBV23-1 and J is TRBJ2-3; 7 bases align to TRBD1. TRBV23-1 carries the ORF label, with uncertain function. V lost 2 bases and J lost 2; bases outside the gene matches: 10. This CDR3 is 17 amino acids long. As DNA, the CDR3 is TGCGCCAGCAGTCAAAACCACGTCGGGACAGACACAGATACGCAGTATTTT. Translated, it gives CASSQNHVGTDTDTQYF.

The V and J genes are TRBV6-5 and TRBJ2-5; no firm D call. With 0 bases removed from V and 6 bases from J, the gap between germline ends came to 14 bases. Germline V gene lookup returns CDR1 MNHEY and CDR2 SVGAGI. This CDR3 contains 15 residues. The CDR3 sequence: CASSYSERQVKTQYF. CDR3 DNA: TGTGCCAGCAGTTACTCGGAGAGGCAGGTTAAGACCCAGTACTTC.

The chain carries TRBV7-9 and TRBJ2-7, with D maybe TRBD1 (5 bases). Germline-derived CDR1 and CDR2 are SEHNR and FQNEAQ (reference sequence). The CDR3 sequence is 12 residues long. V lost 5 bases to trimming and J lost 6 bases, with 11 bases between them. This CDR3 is CASSRTGREQYF. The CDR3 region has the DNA TGTGCCAGCAGCCGCACAGGCCGCGAGCAGTACTTC.

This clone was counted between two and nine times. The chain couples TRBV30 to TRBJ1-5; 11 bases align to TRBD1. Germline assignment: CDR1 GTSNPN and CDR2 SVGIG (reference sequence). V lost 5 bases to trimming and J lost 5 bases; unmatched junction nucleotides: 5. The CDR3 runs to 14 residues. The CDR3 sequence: CAWGTGGVYQPQHF. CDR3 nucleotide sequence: TGTGCCTGGGGGACAGGGGGTGTTTATCAGCCCCAGCATTTT.

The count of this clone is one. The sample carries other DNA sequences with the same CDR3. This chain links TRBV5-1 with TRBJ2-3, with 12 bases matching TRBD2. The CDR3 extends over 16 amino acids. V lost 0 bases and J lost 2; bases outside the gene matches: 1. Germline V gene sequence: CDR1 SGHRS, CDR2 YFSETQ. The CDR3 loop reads CASSLGLAGDTDTQYF. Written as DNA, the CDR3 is TGCGCCAGCAGCTTGGGACTAGCGGGAGACACAGATACGCAGTATTTT.

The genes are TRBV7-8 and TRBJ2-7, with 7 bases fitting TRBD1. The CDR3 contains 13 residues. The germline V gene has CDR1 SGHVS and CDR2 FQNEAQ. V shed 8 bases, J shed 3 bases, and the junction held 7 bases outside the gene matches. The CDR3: CASHAGTVYEQYF. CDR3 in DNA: TGTGCCAGCCATGCCGGGACAGTCTACGAGCAGTACTTC.

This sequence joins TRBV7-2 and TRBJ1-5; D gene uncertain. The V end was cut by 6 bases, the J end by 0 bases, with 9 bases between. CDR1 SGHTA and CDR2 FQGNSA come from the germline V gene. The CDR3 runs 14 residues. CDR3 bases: TGTGCCAGCAGTACAGACAATAGCAATCAGCCCCAGCATTTT. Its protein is CASSTDNSNQPQHF.

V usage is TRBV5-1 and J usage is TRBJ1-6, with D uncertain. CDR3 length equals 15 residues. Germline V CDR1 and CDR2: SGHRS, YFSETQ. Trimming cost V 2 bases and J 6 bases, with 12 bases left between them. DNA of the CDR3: TGCGCCAGCAGCTTAACCAGCCGCGGTAATTCACCCCTCCACTTT. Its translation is CASSLTSRGNSPLHF.

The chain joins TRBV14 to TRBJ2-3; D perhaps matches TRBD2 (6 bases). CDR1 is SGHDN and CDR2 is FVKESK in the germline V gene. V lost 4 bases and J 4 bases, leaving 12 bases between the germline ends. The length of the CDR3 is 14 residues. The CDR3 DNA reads TGTGCCAGCAGCCGTCGGGGGATTGCAGATACGCAGTATTTT. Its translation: CASSRRGIADTQYF. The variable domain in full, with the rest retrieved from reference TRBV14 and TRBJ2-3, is EAGVTQFPSHSVIEKGQTVTLRCDPISGHDNLYWYRRVMGKEIKFLLHFVKESKQDESGMPNNRFLAERTGGTYSTLKVQPAELEDSGVYFCASSRRGIADTQYFGPGTRLTVL.

The DNA of the CDR3 is TGTGCCAGCACCTCGTCAGGGGTGGGCTCAGATACGCAGTATTTT. It specifies CASTSSGVGSDTQYF. The gene calls are TRBV2 and TRBJ2-3; perhaps TRBD1 as D (6 bases). V was pared by 7 bases and J by 4 bases, with 18 bases between. There are 15 residues in the CDR3. The germline V gene encodes CDR1 SNHLY and CDR2 FYNNEI.

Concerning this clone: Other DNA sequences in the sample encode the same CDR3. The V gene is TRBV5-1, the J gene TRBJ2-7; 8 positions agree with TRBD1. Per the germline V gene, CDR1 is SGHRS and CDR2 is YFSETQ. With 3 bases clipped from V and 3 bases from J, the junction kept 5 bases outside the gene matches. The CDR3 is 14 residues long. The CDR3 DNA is TGCGCCAGCAGCTCTGGACAGGGTAACTACGAGCAGTACTTC. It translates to CASSSGQGNYEQYF.

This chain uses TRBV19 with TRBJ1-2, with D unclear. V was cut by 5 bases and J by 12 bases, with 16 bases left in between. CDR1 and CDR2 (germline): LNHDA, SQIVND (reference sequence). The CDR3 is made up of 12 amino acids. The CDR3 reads CASSPSPPPHTF. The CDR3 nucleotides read TGTGCCAGTAGTCCCTCTCCACCGCCCCACACCTTC.

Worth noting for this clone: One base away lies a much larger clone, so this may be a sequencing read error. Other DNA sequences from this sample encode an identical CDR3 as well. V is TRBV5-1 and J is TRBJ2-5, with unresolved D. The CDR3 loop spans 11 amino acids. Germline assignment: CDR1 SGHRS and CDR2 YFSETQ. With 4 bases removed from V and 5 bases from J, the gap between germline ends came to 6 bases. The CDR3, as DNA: TGCGCCAGCAGCCTGGAGGAGACCCAGTACTTC. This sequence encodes CASSLEETQYF.

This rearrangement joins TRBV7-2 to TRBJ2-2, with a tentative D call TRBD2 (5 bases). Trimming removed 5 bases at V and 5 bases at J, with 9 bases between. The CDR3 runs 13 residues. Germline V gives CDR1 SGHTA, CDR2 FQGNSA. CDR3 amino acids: CASSLTITGELFF. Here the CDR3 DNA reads TGTGCCAGCAGCCTGACTATAACCGGGGAGCTGTTTTTT.

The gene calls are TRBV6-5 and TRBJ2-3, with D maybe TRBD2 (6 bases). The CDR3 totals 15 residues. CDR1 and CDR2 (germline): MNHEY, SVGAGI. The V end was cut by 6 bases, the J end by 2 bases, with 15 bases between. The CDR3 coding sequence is TGTGCCAGCAGCCGATATCTAGCGTACACAGATACGCAGTATTTT. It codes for CASSRYLAYTDTQYF.

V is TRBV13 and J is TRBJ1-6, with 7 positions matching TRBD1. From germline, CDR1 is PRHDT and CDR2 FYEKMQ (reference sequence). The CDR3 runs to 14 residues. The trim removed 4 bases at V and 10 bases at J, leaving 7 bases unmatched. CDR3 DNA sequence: TGTGCCAGCAGCTATCAGGGGGTGGGATCACCCCTCCACTTT. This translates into CASSYQGVGSPLHF.

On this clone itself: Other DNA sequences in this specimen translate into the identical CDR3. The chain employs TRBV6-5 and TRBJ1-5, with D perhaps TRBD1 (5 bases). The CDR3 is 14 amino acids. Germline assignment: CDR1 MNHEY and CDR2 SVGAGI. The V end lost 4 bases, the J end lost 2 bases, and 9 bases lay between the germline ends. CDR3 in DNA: TGTGCCAGCAGTTCAGACAGCGGCAATCAGCCCCAGCATTTT. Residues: CASSSDSGNQPQHF.

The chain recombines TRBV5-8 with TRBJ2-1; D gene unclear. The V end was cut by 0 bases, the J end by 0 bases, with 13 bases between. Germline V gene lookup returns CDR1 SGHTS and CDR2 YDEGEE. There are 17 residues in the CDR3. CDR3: CASSLVPGAYSYNEQFF. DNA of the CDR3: TGTGCCAGCAGCTTGGTACCTGGAGCCTACTCCTACAATGAGCAGTTCTTC.

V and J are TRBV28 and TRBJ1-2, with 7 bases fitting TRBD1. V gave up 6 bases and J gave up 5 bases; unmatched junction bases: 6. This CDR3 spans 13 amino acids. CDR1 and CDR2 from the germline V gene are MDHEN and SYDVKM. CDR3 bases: TGTGCCAGCAGCGCACAGGGGAGGTATGGCTACACCTTC. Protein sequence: CASSAQGRYGYTF.

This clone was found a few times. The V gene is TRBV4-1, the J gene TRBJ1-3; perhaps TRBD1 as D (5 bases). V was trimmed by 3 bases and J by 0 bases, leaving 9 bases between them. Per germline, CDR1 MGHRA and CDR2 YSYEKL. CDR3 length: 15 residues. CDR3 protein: CASSQAGFSGNTIYF. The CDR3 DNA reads TGCGCCAGCAGCCAGGCAGGGTTCTCTGGAAACACCATATATTTT.

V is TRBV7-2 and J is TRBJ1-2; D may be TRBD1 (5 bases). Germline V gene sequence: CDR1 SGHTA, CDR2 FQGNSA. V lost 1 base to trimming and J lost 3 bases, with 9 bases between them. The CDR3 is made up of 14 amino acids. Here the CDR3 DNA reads TGTGCCAGCAGCTTAGATCAGGGTGACTATGGCTACACCTTC. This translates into CASSLDQGDYGYTF.

The chain's CDR3 is CASSLATDYEQYF. CDR3 DNA: TGCGCCAGCAGCTTGGCAACAGACTACGAGCAGTACTTC. The V gene is TRBV5-1, the J gene TRBJ2-5; D remains unclear. TRBJ2-7 matches the DNA end more closely, so the J call is doubtful. CDR3 size: 13 residues. Germline values: CDR1 SGHRS, CDR2 YFSETQ.

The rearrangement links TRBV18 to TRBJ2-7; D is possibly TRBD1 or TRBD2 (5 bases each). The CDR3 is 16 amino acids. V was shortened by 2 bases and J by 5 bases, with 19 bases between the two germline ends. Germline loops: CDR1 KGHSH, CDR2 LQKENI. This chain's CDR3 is CASSPLRGTQLNEQYF. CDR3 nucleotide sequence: TGTGCCAGCTCACCATTACGTGGGACCCAGTTGAACGAGCAGTACTTC.